The 21 T cell receptor beta chains reported below all come from one sample, sequenced in a study of Ad26.COV2.S vaccination and SARS-CoV-2 variants. Clones were read by immunoSEQ multiplex PCR, and TCRdb kept only the in-frame ones, dropping some. The sample records about half a million clones, nearly 90% being singletons. Treatment: roughly 19 received Ad26.COV2.S at low or high dose, single or two shots; about 5 received placebo; per-sample allocation not given. All samples were drawn on day 63, counting from the first vaccine or placebo injection. The specimen comprised peripheral blood, sampled in a trial of Ad26.COV2.S vaccine versus placebo. The receptors stem from a person aged 18 to 65 who received the Ad26.COV2.S COVID-19 vaccine or a placebo.

This chain uses TRBV9 with TRBJ2-2; a weak D match, TRBD1 (5 bases). Trimming left V 4 bases short and J 0 bases short, with 10 bases between. Germline V gene lookup returns CDR1 SGDLS and CDR2 YYNGEE. The CDR3 consists of 15 residues. In DNA form, the CDR3 reads TGTGCCAGCAGCAAAGGGGTCACGAACACCGGGGAGCTGTTTTTT. This encodes CASSKGVTNTGELFF.

The chain combines TRBV19 with TRBJ1-1, with D possibly matching TRBD1 (5 bases). With 3 bases removed from V and 1 base from J, the gap between germline ends came to 15 bases. This CDR3 comprises 16 residues. CDR1 and CDR2 (germline): LNHDA, SQIVND (reference sequence). The CDR3 sequence is CASSIYVGRANTEAFF. The CDR3 coding sequence is TGTGCCAGTAGTATTTATGTCGGCAGGGCGAACACTGAAGCTTTCTTT.

The rearrangement links TRBV12-5 to TRBJ2-1; 9 positions match TRBD1. This CDR3 region has 16 residues. Per germline, CDR1 LGHNT and CDR2 FRNRAP. V lost 6 bases to trimming and J lost 4 bases; unmatched junction nucleotides: 10. The CDR3 DNA reads as TGTGCTAGTGGAAACAATCCGGGACAGGGTTACAATGAGCAGTTCTTC. Translation: CASGNNPGQGYNEQFF.

The chain carries TRBV24-1 and TRBJ2-2; 16 bases are a match to TRBD2. V was pared by 4 bases and J by 0 bases, with 10 bases of the junction left unmatched. Germline V CDR1 and CDR2: KGHDR, SFDVKD. The CDR3 is made up of 21 amino acids. The CDR3 DNA is TGTGCCACCAGTGAGCGAAATCCGGGACTAGCGGGAGGGGCGAACACCGGGGAGCTGTTTTTT. Amino acids: CATSERNPGLAGGANTGELFF.

V gene TRBV6-4 combines with J gene TRBJ1-2; D not certain. The V gene's germline CDR1 is MRHNA and CDR2 SNTAGT. With 0 bases removed from V and 8 bases from J, the gap between germline ends came to 10 bases. CDR3 length: 13 amino acids. This CDR3 reads CASSDSGARGYTF. As DNA, the CDR3 is TGTGCCAGCAGTGACTCCGGCGCGAGAGGCTACACCTTC.

The chain carries TRBV11-3 and TRBJ2-3; tentatively, D is TRBD2 (5 bases). This CDR3 comprises 16 residues. Germline V gene data show CDR1 as SGHNT and CDR2 as YENEEA. With 3 bases removed from V and 4 bases from J, the gap between germline ends came to 17 bases. CDR3 DNA sequence: TGTGCCAGCAGCTTCGGCGGGTACCCTTTAGCAGATACGCAGTATTTT. Its translation: CASSFGGYPLADTQYF.

A remark on this clone: The same CDR3 also results from other DNA sequences found in this sample. The J gene is TRBJ1-1, the V gene TRBV28; D ambiguous. Germline assignment: CDR1 MDHEN and CDR2 SYDVKM. The CDR3 runs to 13 residues. Trimming cost V 2 bases and J 1 base, with 5 bases left between them. The CDR3 is CASSLIGNTEAFF. The CDR3 DNA follows: TGTGCCAGCAGTTTAATAGGGAACACTGAAGCTTTCTTT.

The V call is TRBV19, the J call TRBJ1-2; maybe TRBD1 (5 bases). CDR1 LNHDA and CDR2 SQIVND come from the germline V gene (reference sequence). Trimming shortened V by 0 bases and J by 4 bases, and 15 bases separated the two germline ends. The length of the CDR3 is 16 residues. The CDR3 nucleotides are TGTGCCAGTAGTATAGATACAGGCCCTTACTTCTATGGCTACACCTTC. Amino acids: CASSIDTGPYFYGYTF.

CDR3 amino acids: CASKQEVGQAPYNEQFF. The CDR3 nucleotides are TGTGCCAGCAAACAAGAGGTCGGACAGGCGCCCTACAATGAGCAGTTCTTC. V is TRBV13 and J is TRBJ2-1; 7 bases align to TRBD1. The V and J ends lost 7 bases and 2 bases, in that order; junction bases with no gene match: 14. CDR1 and CDR2 (germline): PRHDT, FYEKMQ (reference sequence). CDR3 length: 17 residues. Using reference TRBV13 and TRBJ2-1 for the parts outside the CDR3, the full variable domain is AAGVIQSPRHLIKEKRETATLKCYPIPRHDTVYWYQQGPGQDPQFLISFYEKMQSDKGSIPDRFSAQQFSDYHSELNMSSLELGDSALYFCASKQEVGQAPYNEQFFGPGTRLTVL.

The rearrangement uses TRBV5-1 and TRBJ1-1; 9 bases agree with TRBD1. This CDR3 spans 11 amino acids. Germline CDR1 and CDR2: SGHRS and YFSETQ. The ends lost 8 bases at V and 9 bases at J; junction bases unmatched: 5. CDR3 loop: CASRTGDQAFF. CDR3 bases: TGCGCCAGTAGGACAGGGGACCAAGCTTTCTTT.

There are a few counts of this clone. The junction departs from the called germline gene at one end, perhaps through a read error. V usage is TRBV7-7 and J usage is TRBJ2-6; D may match TRBD1 or TRBD2 (5 bases each). The CDR3 covers 17 residues. CDR1 SSHAT and CDR2 FNYEAQ come from the germline V gene (reference sequence). DNA of the CDR3: TGTGCTAGCAGCCCGGGACCGATCTACTCTGGGGCCAACGTCCTGACTTTC. Translating it yields CASSPGPIYSGANVLTF.

This clone was observed a single time. This sequence joins TRBV19 and TRBJ1-4, with D hard to call. Germline values: CDR1 LNHDA, CDR2 SQIVND (reference sequence). The V and J ends lost 9 bases and 0 bases respectively, with 11 bases between them. The CDR3 totals 14 residues. The CDR3 coding sequence is TGTGCCAGCACCATGCAGGCAACTAATGAAAAACTGTTTTTT. As protein: CASTMQATNEKLFF.

The CDR3 loop is CASSGTTGSGRAAGQETQYF. CDR3 bases: TGTGCCAGCAGTGGAACGACAGGGAGCGGGAGGGCCGCGGGACAAGAGACCCAGTACTTC. The rearrangement uses TRBV2 and TRBJ2-5; 10 nucleotides align to TRBD2. CDR1 is SNHLY and CDR2 is FYNNEI in the germline V gene. This CDR3 is 20 amino acids long. The J segment lost 2 bases and the V segment lost 4 bases, leaving 19 bases of the junction unmatched. Based on the CDR3 plus reference TRBV2 and TRBJ2-5, the full variable domain is EPEVTQTPSHQVTQMGQEVILRCVPISNHLYFYWYRQILGQKVEFLVSFYNNEISEKSEIFDDQFSVERPDGSNFTLKIRSTKLEDSAMYFCASSGTTGSGRAAGQETQYFGPGTRLLVL.

This rearrangement joins TRBV19 to TRBJ1-2, with a possible D match to TRBD1 (6 bases). V was clipped by 3 bases and J by 5 bases, with 19 bases between them. CDR1 is LNHDA and CDR2 is SQIVND in the germline V gene (reference sequence). The CDR3 has 16 residues. The CDR3 sequence: CASSIFERDKKYGYTF. The CDR3 DNA is TGTGCCAGTAGTATTTTCGAGCGGGACAAAAAATATGGCTACACCTTC.

V usage is TRBV14 and J usage is TRBJ1-2, with unresolved D. The CDR3 is 12 residues long. V was clipped by 0 bases and J by 9 bases, with 8 bases between them. Germline V gene data show CDR1 as SGHDN and CDR2 as FVKESK. The CDR3, as DNA: TGTGCCAGCAGCCAAGATAGGAGGCGCTACACCTTC. It yields the protein CASSQDRRRYTF.

The chain is built from TRBV19 and TRBJ1-6; TRBD1 matches 10 bases. The germline V gene encodes CDR1 LNHDA and CDR2 SQIVND (reference sequence). The V and J ends lost 6 bases and 10 bases, in that order; junction bases with no gene match: 6. The CDR3 runs to 14 residues. The CDR3 spells CASRTTGGASPLHF. In nucleotides, the CDR3 is TGTGCCAGTAGGACGACAGGGGGCGCGTCACCCCTCCACTTT.

The rearrangement links TRBV18 to TRBJ2-3; D call uncertain. This CDR3 has 14 residues. CDR1 and CDR2 from the germline V gene are KGHSH and LQKENI. V was cut by 3 bases and J by 3 bases, with 10 bases left in between. Here the CDR3 DNA reads TGTGCCAGCTCACCGAAGGCTGCTACAGATACGCAGTATTTT. Translating it yields CASSPKAATDTQYF.

The V and J genes are TRBV27 and TRBJ1-6, with D perhaps TRBD1 (5 bases). V lost 6 bases to trimming and J lost 14 bases, with 17 bases between them. CDR3 length equals 13 residues. CDR1 MNHEY and CDR2 SMNVEV come from the germline V gene (reference sequence). CDR3 nucleotides: TGTGCCAGCAGCGACAGCGGCATCGGGGCCCTCCACTTT. It codes for CASSDSGIGALHF.

The gene calls are TRBV14 and TRBJ2-4; 11 bases match TRBD2. Germline CDR1 reads SGHDN; CDR2 reads FVKESK. The ends lost 4 bases at V and 12 bases at J; junction bases unmatched: 11. The CDR3 is 15 residues long. The DNA of the CDR3 is TGTGCCAGCAGCCTGGGACTAGCGGAGGGGCCGGCTCAGTACTTC. As protein: CASSLGLAEGPAQYF.

The chain links TRBV12-3 or TRBV12-4 to TRBJ1-2, with unresolved D. V lost 2 bases and J 0 bases, leaving 4 bases between the germline ends. This CDR3 comprises 13 residues. The CDR3 nucleotides read TGTGCCAGCAGTTTATGGACTAACTATGGCTACACCTTC. Its protein product is CASSLWTNYGYTF.

V gene TRBV29-1 combines with J gene TRBJ2-3, with 8 positions matching TRBD2. The V and J ends lost 6 bases and 1 base, in that order; junction bases with no gene match: 6. The germline CDR1 and CDR2 sequences are SQVTM and ANQGSEA. CDR3 length: 14 amino acids. The CDR3: CSVAGTSRTDTQYF. In DNA form, the CDR3 reads TGCAGCGTCGCCGGGACTAGTCGCACAGATACGCAGTATTTT.